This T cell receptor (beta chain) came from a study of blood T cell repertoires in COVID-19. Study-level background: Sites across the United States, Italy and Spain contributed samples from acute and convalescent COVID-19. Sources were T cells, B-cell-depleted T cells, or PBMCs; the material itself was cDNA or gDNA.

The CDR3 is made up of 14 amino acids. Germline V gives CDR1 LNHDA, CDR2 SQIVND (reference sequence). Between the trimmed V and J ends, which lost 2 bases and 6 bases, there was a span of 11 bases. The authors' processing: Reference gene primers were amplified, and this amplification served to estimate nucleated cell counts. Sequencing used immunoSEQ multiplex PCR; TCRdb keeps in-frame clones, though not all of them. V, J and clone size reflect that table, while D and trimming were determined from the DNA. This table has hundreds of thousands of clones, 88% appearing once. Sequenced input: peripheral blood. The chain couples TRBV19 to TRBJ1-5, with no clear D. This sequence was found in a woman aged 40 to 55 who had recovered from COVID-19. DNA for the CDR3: TGTGCCAGTAGTATACCCACGGTCGGTCAGCCCCAGCATTTT. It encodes CASSIPTVGQPQHF. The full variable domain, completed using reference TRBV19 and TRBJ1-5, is DGGITQSPKYLFRKEGQNVTLSCEQNLNHDAMYWYRQDPGQGLRLIYYSQIVNDFQKGDIAEGYSVSREKKESFPLTVTSAQKNPTAFYLCASSIPTVGQPQHFGDGTRLSIL.